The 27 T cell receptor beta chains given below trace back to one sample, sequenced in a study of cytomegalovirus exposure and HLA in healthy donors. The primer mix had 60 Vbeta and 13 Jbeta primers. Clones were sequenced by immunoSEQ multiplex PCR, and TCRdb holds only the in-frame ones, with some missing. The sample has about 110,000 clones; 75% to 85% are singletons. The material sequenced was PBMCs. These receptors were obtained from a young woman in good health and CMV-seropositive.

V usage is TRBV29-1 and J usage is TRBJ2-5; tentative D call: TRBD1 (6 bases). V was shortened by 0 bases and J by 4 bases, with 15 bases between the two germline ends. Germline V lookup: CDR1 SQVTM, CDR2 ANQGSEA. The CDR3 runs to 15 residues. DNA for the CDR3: TGCAGCGTTGAAGATCTTGACCCCAGGGGAGAGACCCAGTACTTC. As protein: CSVEDLDPRGETQYF.

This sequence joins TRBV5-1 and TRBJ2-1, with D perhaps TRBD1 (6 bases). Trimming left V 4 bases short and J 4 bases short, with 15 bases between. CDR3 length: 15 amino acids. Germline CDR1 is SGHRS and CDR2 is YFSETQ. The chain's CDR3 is CASSLLRDTYNEQFF. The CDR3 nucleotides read TGCGCCAGCAGCCTCCTTAGGGACACTTACAATGAGCAGTTCTTC. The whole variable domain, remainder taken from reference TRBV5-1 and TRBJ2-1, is KAGVTQTPRYLIKTRGQQVTLSCSPISGHRSVSWYQQTPGQGLQFLFEYFSETQRNKGNFPGRFSGRQFSNSRSEMNVSTLELGDSALYLCASSLLRDTYNEQFFGPGTRLTVL.

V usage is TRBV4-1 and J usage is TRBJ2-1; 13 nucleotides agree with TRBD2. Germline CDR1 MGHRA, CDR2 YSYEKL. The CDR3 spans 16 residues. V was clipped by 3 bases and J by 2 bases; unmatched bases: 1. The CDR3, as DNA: TGCGCCAGCAGCCACGGGACTAGCGGGACCTACAATGAGCAGTTCTTC. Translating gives CASSHGTSGTYNEQFF.

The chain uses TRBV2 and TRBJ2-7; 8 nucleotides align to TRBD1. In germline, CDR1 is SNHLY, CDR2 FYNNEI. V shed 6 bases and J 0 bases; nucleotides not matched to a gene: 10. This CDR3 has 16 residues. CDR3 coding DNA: TGTGCCAGCAGAGATATGGACAGGGCTAGCTCCTACGAGCAGTACTTC. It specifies CASRDMDRASSYEQYF.

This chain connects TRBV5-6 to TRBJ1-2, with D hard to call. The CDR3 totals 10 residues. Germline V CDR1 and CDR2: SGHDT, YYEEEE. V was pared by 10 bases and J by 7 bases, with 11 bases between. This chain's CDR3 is CAFIVAGYTF. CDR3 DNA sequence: TGTGCCTTCATTGTAGCTGGCTACACCTTC.

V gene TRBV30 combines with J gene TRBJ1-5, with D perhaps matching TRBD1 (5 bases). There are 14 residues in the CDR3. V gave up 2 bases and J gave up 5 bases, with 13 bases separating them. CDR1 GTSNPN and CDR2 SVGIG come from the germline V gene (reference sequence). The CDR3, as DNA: TGTGCCTGGAGTCCTAGACAGACGCATCAGCCCCAGCATTTT. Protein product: CAWSPRQTHQPQHF. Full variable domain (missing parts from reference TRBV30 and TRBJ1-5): SQTIHQWPATLVQPVGSPLSLECTVEGTSNPNLYWYRQAAGRGLQLLFYSVGIGQISSEVPQNLSASRPQDRQFILSSKKLLLSDSGFYLCAWSPRQTHQPQHFGDGTRLSIL.

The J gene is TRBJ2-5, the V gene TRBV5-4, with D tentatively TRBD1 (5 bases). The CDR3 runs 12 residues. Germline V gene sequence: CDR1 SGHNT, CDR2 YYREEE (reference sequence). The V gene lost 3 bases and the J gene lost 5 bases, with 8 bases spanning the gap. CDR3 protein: CASSSSGETQYF. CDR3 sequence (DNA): TGTGCCAGCAGCTCATCAGGGGAGACCCAGTACTTC.

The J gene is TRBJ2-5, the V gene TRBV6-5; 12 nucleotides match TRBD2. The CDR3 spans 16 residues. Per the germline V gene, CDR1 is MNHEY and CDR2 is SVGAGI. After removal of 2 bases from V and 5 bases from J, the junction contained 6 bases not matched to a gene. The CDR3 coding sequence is TGTGCCAGCAGTTACGGTCTAGCGGGAGGGGGGGAGACCCAGTACTTC. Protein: CASSYGLAGGGETQYF.

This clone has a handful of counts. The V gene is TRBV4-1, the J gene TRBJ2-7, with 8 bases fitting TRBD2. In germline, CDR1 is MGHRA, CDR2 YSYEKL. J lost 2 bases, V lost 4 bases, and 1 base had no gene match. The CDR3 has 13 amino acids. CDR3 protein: CASSPGLAYEQYF. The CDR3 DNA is TGCGCCAGCAGCCCGGGACTAGCCTACGAGCAGTACTTC.

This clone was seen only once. The DNA for the CDR3 is TGTGCCAGCAGCTTGGTCGGGACAGGTTCCTACGAGCAGTACTTC. It yields the protein CASSLVGTGSYEQYF. The genes are TRBV5-4 and TRBJ2-7, with 8 bases matching TRBD1. This CDR3 has 15 residues. Germline CDR1 is SGHNT and CDR2 is YYREEE (reference sequence). With V trimmed by 0 bases and J by 1 base, 3 bases remained unmatched.

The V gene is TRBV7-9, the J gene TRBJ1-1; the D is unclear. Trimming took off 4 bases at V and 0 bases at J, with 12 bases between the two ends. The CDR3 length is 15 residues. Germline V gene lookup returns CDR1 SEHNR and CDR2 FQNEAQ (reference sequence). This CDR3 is CASSSAGGMNTEAFF. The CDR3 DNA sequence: TGTGCCAGCAGCTCGGCAGGTGGCATGAACACTGAAGCTTTCTTT.

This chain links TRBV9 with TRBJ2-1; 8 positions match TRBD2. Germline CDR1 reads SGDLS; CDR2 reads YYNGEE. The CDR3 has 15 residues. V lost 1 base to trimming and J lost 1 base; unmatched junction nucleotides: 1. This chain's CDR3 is CASSVTSGSYNEQFF. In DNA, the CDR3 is TGTGCCAGCAGCGTAACTAGCGGTTCCTACAATGAGCAGTTCTTC.

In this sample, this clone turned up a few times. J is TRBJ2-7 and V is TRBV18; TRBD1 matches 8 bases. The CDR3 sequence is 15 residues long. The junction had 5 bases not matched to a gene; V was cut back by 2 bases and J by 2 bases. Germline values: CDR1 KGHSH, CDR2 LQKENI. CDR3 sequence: CASSPRDRPTYEQYF. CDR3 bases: TGTGCCAGCTCACCAAGGGACAGGCCGACCTACGAGCAGTACTTC.

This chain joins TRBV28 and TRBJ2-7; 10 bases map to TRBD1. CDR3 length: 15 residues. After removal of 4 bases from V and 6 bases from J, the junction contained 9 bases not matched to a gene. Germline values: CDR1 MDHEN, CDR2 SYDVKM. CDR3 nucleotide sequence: TGTGCCAGCAGTTCGCCGGGACAGGGGAAGGGCGAGCAGTACTTC. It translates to CASSSPGQGKGEQYF.

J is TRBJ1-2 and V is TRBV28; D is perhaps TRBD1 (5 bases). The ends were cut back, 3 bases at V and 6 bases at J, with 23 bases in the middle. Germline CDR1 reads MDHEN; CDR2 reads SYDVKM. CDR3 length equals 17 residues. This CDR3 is CASSFMWGSRTQDGYTF. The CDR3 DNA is TGTGCCAGCAGTTTTATGTGGGGCAGCCGAACGCAGGATGGCTACACCTTC.

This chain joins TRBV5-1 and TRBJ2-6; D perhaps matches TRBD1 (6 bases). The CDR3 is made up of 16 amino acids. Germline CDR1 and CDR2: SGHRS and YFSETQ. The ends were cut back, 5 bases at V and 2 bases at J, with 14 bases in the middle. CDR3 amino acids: CASSTQGPPGANVLTF. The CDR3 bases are TGCGCCAGCAGTACACAGGGACCCCCTGGGGCCAACGTCCTGACTTTC.

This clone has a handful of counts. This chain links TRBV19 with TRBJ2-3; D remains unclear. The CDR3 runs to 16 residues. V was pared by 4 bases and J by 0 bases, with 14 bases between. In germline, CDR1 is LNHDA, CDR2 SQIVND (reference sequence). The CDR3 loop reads CASSTSILSSTDTQYF. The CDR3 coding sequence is TGTGCCAGTAGTACGAGTATTCTGAGCAGCACAGATACGCAGTATTTT.

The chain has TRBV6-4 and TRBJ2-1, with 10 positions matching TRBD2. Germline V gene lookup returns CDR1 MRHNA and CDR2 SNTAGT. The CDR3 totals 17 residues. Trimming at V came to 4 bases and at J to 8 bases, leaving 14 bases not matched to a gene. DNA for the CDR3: TGTGCCAGCAGTGCAACTGCAGCGGGAGGGCCGGGGGATGAGCAGTTCTTC. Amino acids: CASSATAAGGPGDEQFF.

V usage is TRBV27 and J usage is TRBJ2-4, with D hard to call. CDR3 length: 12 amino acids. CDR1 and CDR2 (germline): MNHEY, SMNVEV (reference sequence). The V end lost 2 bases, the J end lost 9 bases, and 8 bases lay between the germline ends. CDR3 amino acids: CASSLGTAIQYF. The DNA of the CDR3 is TGTGCCAGCAGTTTAGGAACAGCCATTCAGTACTTC.

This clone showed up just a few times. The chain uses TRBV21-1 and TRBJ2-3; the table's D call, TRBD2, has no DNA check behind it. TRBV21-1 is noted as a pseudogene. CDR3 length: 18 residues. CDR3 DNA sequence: TGTGCCAGCAGCAAAACTAGCGGGAGGACCGGAGGCACAGATACGCAGTATTTT. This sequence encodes CASSKTSGRTGGTDTQYF.

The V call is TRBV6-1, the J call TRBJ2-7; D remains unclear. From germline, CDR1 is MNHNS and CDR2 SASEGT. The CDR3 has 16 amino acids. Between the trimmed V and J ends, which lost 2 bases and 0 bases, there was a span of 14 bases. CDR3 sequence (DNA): TGTGCCAGCAGTGAAAGGTACAGCTCCGACTCCTACGAGCAGTACTTC. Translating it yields CASSERYSSDSYEQYF.

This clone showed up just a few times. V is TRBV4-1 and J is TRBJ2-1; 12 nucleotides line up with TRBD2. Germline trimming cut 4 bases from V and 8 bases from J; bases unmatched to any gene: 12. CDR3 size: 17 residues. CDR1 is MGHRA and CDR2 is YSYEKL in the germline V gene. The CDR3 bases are TGCGCCAGCAGCCGATGGACTAGCGGGATGGTAATGGATGAGCAGTTCTTC. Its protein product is CASSRWTSGMVMDEQFF.

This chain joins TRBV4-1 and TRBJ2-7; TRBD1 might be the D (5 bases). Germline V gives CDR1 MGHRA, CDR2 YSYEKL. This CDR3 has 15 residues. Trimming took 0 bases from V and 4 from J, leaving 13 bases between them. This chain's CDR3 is CASSQERGRTYEQYF. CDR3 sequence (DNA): TGCGCCAGCAGCCAAGAAAGGGGAAGGACATACGAGCAGTACTTC.

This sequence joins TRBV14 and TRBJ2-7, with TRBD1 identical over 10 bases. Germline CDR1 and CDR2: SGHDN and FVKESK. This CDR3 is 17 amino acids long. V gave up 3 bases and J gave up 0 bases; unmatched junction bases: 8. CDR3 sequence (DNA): TGTGCCAGCAGCCATCGAAGGGGACAGGGGATCTCCTACGAGCAGTACTTC. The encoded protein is CASSHRRGQGISYEQYF.

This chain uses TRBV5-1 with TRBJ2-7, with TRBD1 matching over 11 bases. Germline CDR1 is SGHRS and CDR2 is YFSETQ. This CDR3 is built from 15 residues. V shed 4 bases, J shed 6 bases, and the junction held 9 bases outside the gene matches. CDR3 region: CASSQSGQGAGEQYF. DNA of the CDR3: TGCGCCAGCAGCCAGAGTGGACAGGGGGCAGGCGAGCAGTACTTC.

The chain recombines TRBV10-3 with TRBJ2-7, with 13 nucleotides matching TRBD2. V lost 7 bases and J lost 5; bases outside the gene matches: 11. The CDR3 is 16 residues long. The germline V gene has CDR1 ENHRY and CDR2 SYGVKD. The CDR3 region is CAIKGEIGLAGDEQYF. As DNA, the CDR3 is TGTGCCATCAAGGGGGAAATCGGACTAGCGGGAGACGAGCAGTACTTC.

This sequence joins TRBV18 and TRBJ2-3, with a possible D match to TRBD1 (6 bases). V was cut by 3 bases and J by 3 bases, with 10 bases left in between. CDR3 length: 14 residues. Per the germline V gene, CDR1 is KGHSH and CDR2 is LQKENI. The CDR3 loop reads CASSPSQGTDTQYF. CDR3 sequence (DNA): TGTGCCAGCTCACCTTCACAGGGTACAGATACGCAGTATTTT.